This record covers a single T cell receptor (beta chain). The data derive from a study of T-cell memory formation after mild COVID-19. Study overall: Clusters were largely donor specific.

One entry per CDR3 protein, called by TCRdb with MiXCR from the 5' RACE reads. The profile shows just under 550,000 distinct CDR3 sequences, about 20% of them singletons. The CDR3 runs 18 residues. CDR1 and CDR2 (germline): SGHRS, YFSETQ. V lost 2 bases and J lost 1; bases outside the gene matches: 10. The chain combines TRBV5-1 with TRBJ2-2; TRBD1 matches at 8 bases. The sequenced sample was PBMCs or a T cell subset sorted from them (not recorded which). The receptor was derived from an adult woman who had mild COVID-19 (a few samples of this study predate the infection). Cell type and time point are not known. The CDR3 DNA reads as TGCGCCAGCAGCTTTCCTTCTCGCGGGACAGGGAACACCGGGGAGCTGTTTTTT. Its translation: CASSFPSRGTGNTGELFF. Combining the CDR3 with reference TRBV5-1 and TRBJ2-2 gives the whole variable domain KAGVTQTPRYLIKTRGQQVTLSCSPISGHRSVSWYQQTPGQGLQFLFEYFSETQRNKGNFPGRFSGRQFSNSRSEMNVSTLELGDSALYLCASSFPSRGTGNTGELFFGEGSRLTVL.